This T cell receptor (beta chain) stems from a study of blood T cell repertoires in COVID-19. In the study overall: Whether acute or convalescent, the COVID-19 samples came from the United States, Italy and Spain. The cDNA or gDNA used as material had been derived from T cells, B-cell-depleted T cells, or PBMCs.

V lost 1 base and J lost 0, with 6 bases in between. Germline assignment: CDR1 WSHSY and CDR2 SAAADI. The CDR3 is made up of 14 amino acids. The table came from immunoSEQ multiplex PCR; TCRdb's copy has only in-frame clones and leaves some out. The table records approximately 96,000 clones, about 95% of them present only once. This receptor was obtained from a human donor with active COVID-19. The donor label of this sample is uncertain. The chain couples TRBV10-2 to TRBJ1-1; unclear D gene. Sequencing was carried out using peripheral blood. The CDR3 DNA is TGCGCCAGCAGTGAGTTATCCCTGAACACTGAAGCTTTCTTT. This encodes CASSELSLNTEAFF.